This TCR beta chain came from a study of CD8 T cells in ankylosing spondylitis. Regarding the study as a whole: In ankylosing spondylitis blood, a motif of roughly 8 highly homologous TCR beta variants appeared characteristic. Clones linked to disease, bearing a CD8+ phenotype, were relatively rare in peripheral blood. Reported data indicate significant enrichment of disease-linked clones within matched ankylosing spondylitis synovial fluid.

Only a few counts were recorded for this clonotype. Its target is not known. The V end lost 0 bases, the J end lost 6 bases, and 14 bases lay between the germline ends. The CDR3 sequence is 15 residues long. The V gene's germline CDR1 is LNHNV and CDR2 YYDKDF (reference sequence). TCRdb called the 5' RACE reads again in MiXCR, with one record for every CDR3 protein. This repertoire shows more than 400,000 distinct CDR3 sequences, roughly 5% found once; its top ten account for roughly 3.2%. The sample was blood, either unsorted or a sorted T cell fraction (not recorded which). The genes are TRBV15 and TRBJ1-1; D remains ambiguous. This receptor was identified in a male donor with ankylosing spondylitis. The CDR3 sequence: CATSRDGREVPEAFF. CDR3 DNA: TGTGCCACCAGCAGAGATGGGAGGGAGGTCCCTGAAGCTTTCTTT.